Below, 30 T cell receptor beta chains from the same sample are listed, as sequenced in a study of T-cell reconstitution after alpha-beta-depleted transplantation in children. Preparation of the TCRbeta library used unique molecular identifiers. Via MiXCR, TCRdb re-called the PCR reads, giving one row per CDR3 protein. The profile shows approximately 300,000 distinct CDR3 sequences, 10% of them singletons. Sequenced material: PBMCs, taken before TCRalphabeta/CD19-depleted stem cell transplant. These receptors were taken from a boy younger than two with acute myeloid leukemia, due to receive a stem cell transplant.

This clonotype was detected ten times or more. The V gene is TRBV7-9, the J gene TRBJ2-3; 7 nucleotides agree with TRBD2. This CDR3 is built from 12 residues. Germline V gene lookup returns CDR1 SEHNR and CDR2 FQNEAQ (reference sequence). J lost 6 bases, V lost 3 bases, and 0 bases had no gene match. As DNA, the CDR3 is TGTGCCAGCAGCTTCGGGAGGGATACGCAGTATTTT. Protein sequence: CASSFGRDTQYF.

Many counts were recorded for this clonotype. This chain links TRBV5-1 with TRBJ2-7; unclear D gene. Per germline, CDR1 SGHRS and CDR2 YFSETQ. V was clipped by 2 bases and J by 0 bases, with 9 bases between them. This CDR3 region has 14 residues. The CDR3 loop reads CASSLGRYSYEQYF. The CDR3 DNA reads TGCGCCAGCAGCTTAGGACGGTACTCCTACGAGCAGTACTTC.

This clonotype appeared many times. The chain links TRBV4-1 to TRBJ2-1, with TRBD1 as a possible D gene (6 bases). With 4 bases removed from V and 4 bases from J, the gap between germline ends came to 14 bases. The CDR3 has 15 residues. The germline V gene has CDR1 MGHRA and CDR2 YSYEKL. The CDR3: CASSLVGDTYNEQFF. CDR3 DNA: TGCGCCAGCAGCCTTGTGGGGGACACTTACAATGAGCAGTTCTTC.

This clonotype was recorded at least ten times. The chain has TRBV11-2 and TRBJ2-2; TRBD2 matches at 8 bases. V lost 2 bases and J lost 7; bases outside the gene matches: 15. Germline V gene lookup returns CDR1 SGHAT and CDR2 FQNNGV. The CDR3 is 18 residues long. For the CDR3, the DNA is TGTGCCAGCAGCTTATCCCGAAGGGCGGGAGGAGGAAACGGGGAGCTGTTTTTT. The encoded protein is CASSLSRRAGGGNGELFF.

This clonotype was recorded many times. The CDR3 nucleotides read TGTGCCAGCAGCGAAGCGGGGACAGGGGCCTTCTACGAGCAGTACTTC. Amino acids: CASSEAGTGAFYEQYF. The chain employs TRBV7-9 and TRBJ2-7; TRBD1 aligns across 10 bases. This CDR3 contains 16 residues. J gave up 3 bases and V 5 bases, and 10 bases lay outside the gene matches. Germline V CDR1 and CDR2: SEHNR, FQNEAQ (reference sequence).

V is TRBV15 and J is TRBJ1-4, with D hard to call. CDR1 is LNHNV, CDR2 YYDKDF, per germline (reference sequence). This CDR3 spans 16 amino acids. V lost 5 bases and J lost 0, with 13 bases in between. The CDR3 DNA reads TGTGCCACCAGCCGTTTTCGGACCGCAACTAATGAAAAACTGTTTTTT. It encodes CATSRFRTATNEKLFF.

This clonotype occurred many times. The chain joins TRBV7-2 to TRBJ2-5, with D unresolved. The CDR3 is 12 residues long. The V gene lost 5 bases and the J gene lost 0 bases, with 4 bases spanning the gap. Germline values: CDR1 SGHTA, CDR2 FQGNSA. The CDR3 reads CASSLNQETQYF. CDR3 nucleotide sequence: TGTGCCAGCAGCCTAAACCAAGAGACCCAGTACTTC.

The sample holds many counts of this clonotype. V gene TRBV5-4 combines with J gene TRBJ2-1, with 9 bases identical to TRBD2. This CDR3 spans 16 amino acids. Germline CDR1 reads SGHNT; CDR2 reads YYREEE (reference sequence). V was clipped by 5 bases and J by 0 bases; unmatched bases: 6. DNA for the CDR3: TGTGCCAGCAGACACAGCGGGAGGAGCTCCTACAATGAGCAGTTCTTC. Translated: CASRHSGRSSYNEQFF.

This clonotype appeared many times. CDR3 sequence (DNA): TGCAGTGCGGCCGGACTAGCGGCACACAATGAGCAGTTCTTC. Translated, it gives CSAAGLAAHNEQFF. This chain joins TRBV20-1 and TRBJ2-1; 10 nucleotides align to TRBD2. V gave up 6 bases and J gave up 5 bases; unmatched junction bases: 7. The germline V gene encodes CDR1 DFQATT and CDR2 SNEGSKA (reference sequence). The CDR3 loop spans 14 amino acids.

There are many counts of this clonotype. The chain carries TRBV9 and TRBJ2-7; 10 nucleotides match TRBD1. Germline lookup yields CDR1 SGDLS and CDR2 YYNGEE. The CDR3 runs to 15 residues. J gave up 5 bases and V 0 bases, and 5 bases lay outside the gene matches. The CDR3 loop reads CASSVDDRGLDEQYF. The DNA of the CDR3 is TGTGCCAGCAGCGTAGATGACAGGGGGCTCGACGAGCAGTACTTC.

Of note for this clonotype: With a much larger clone just one base away, this may be a read error. V is TRBV29-1 and J is TRBJ2-3; D is tentatively TRBD1 or TRBD2 (6 bases each). Germline CDR1 is SQVTM and CDR2 is ANQGSEA. Trimming pared 5 bases from V and 4 bases from J, leaving 13 bases between. This CDR3 region has 13 residues. Here the CDR3 reads CSVTGRGADTQYF. The CDR3 bases are TGCAGCGTTACAGGGCGGGGCGCAGATACGCAGTATTTT.

This clonotype has at least ten counts. An end of the junction differs from the germline gene, which may be a read error. V is TRBV7-2 and J is TRBJ1-6; D might be TRBD1 (5 bases). This CDR3 is built from 17 residues. Germline V CDR1 and CDR2: SGHTA, FQGNSA. CDR3 coding DNA: TGTGCCAGCACCTTAGGGGCCATCAGCTCCTATAATTCACCCCTCCACTTT. This sequence encodes CASTLGAISSYNSPLHF.

The count of this clonotype is one. A much larger clone is a single base away; this may be a read error. The J gene is TRBJ1-4, the V gene TRBV20-1; unclear D gene. The CDR3 runs to 14 residues. Trimming removed 2 bases at V and 5 bases at J, with 12 bases between. Germline V CDR1 and CDR2: DFQATT, SNEGSKA (reference sequence). This CDR3 reads CSARRRAANEKLFF. CDR3 bases: TGCAGTGCTAGACGGAGGGCAGCGAATGAAAAACTGTTTTTT.

This clonotype occurred many times. The rearrangement links TRBV5-5 to TRBJ2-1, with 14 nucleotides matching TRBD2. CDR3 length: 16 amino acids. Trimming cost V 1 base and J 7 bases; bases outside gene matches: 4. Per the germline V gene, CDR1 is SGHKS and CDR2 is YYEKEE (reference sequence). The CDR3 spells CASSLPGLAGVNEQFF. In DNA form, the CDR3 reads TGTGCCAGCAGCTTGCCGGGACTAGCGGGAGTTAATGAGCAGTTCTTC. The variable domain in full, completed from reference TRBV5-5 and TRBJ2-1, reads DAGVTQSPTHLIKTRGQQVTLRCSPISGHKSVSWYQQVLGQGPQFIFQYYEKEERGRGNFPDRFSARQFPNYSSELNVNALLLGDSALYLCASSLPGLAGVNEQFFGPGTRLTVL.

This clonotype was seen only a few times. This chain joins TRBV5-1 and TRBJ2-1; TRBD2 agrees at 10 bases. The CDR3 is 16 residues long. Germline V gene sequence: CDR1 SGHRS, CDR2 YFSETQ. Germline trimming cut 2 bases from V and 6 bases from J; bases unmatched to any gene: 8. The DNA for the CDR3 is TGCGCCAGCAGCTTTGAACTAGCGGGGTTGTTCAATGAGCAGTTCTTC. Its protein product is CASSFELAGLFNEQFF.

This clonotype has a count of ten or more. The chain links TRBV20-1 to TRBJ2-5; D not certain. The CDR3 sequence is 13 residues long. From germline, CDR1 is DFQATT and CDR2 SNEGSKA (reference sequence). Trimming took off 0 bases at V and 3 bases at J, with 8 bases between the two ends. CDR3 in amino acids: CSARDWQEETQYF. CDR3 nucleotide sequence: TGCAGTGCTAGAGATTGGCAGGAAGAGACCCAGTACTTC.

This clonotype was picked up many times. The genes are TRBV5-8 and TRBJ1-5; unclear D gene. Trimming stripped 0 bases from V and 0 bases from J, with 10 bases between. This CDR3 has 16 residues. The V gene's germline CDR1 is SGHTS and CDR2 YDEGEE. CDR3 sequence (DNA): TGTGCCAGCAGCTTGGCCTGGGTTTATAGCAATCAGCCCCAGCATTTT. This codes for CASSLAWVYSNQPQHF.

This chain connects TRBV5-5 to TRBJ1-5, with D perhaps TRBD1 (6 bases). The CDR3 totals 14 residues. The ends were cut back, 2 bases at V and 7 bases at J, with 13 bases in the middle. Germline assignment: CDR1 SGHKS and CDR2 YYEKEE (reference sequence). Written as DNA, the CDR3 is TGTGCCAGCAGCTTCCGGGCAGGGGAACAGCCCCAGCATTTT. This codes for CASSFRAGEQPQHF.

This clonotype was detected ten times or more. V usage is TRBV15 and J usage is TRBJ1-2; TRBD1 matches 8 bases. CDR1 LNHNV and CDR2 YYDKDF come from the germline V gene (reference sequence). Trimming removed 6 bases from V and 4 bases from J; junction bases left unmatched: 7. This CDR3 region has 14 residues. The CDR3 sequence is CATSPGTGFYGYTF. Here the CDR3 DNA reads TGTGCCACCAGTCCCGGGACAGGCTTCTATGGCTACACCTTC.

This clonotype was observed a few times. This chain connects TRBV4-3 to TRBJ2-2; 8 nucleotides match TRBD1. CDR1 LGHNA and CDR2 YSLEER come from the germline V gene. The V gene end was trimmed by 4 bases and the J gene end by 4 bases; junction bases not matched to a gene: 8. CDR3 size: 16 residues. The chain's CDR3 is CASSLPPGGVTGELFF. In nucleotides, the CDR3 is TGCGCCAGCAGCCTCCCCCCAGGGGGCGTCACCGGGGAGCTGTTTTTT.

The chain has TRBV12-3 or TRBV12-4 and TRBJ2-7; 7 nucleotides align to TRBD1. The V gene end was trimmed by 4 bases and the J gene end by 1 base; junction bases not matched to a gene: 7. The CDR3 spans 15 residues. The CDR3 nucleotides are TGTGCCAGCAGTTCCCCGGGACAGTTATCCTACGAGCAGTACTTC. This gives the protein CASSSPGQLSYEQYF.

V gene TRBV6-5 combines with J gene TRBJ2-5; D is uncertain. This CDR3 region has 14 residues. Germline V gene sequence: CDR1 MNHEY, CDR2 SVGAGI. The ends were cut back, 4 bases at V and 5 bases at J, with 14 bases in the middle. The CDR3 is CASSSPSWRETQYF. CDR3 DNA: TGTGCCAGCAGTTCCCCCTCCTGGCGGGAGACCCAGTACTTC.

This clonotype was recorded many times. The chain carries TRBV5-6 and TRBJ2-3; 8 nucleotides line up with TRBD1. Per the germline V gene, CDR1 is SGHDT and CDR2 is YYEEEE. The CDR3 is 16 amino acids. Germline trimming cut 0 bases from V and 1 base from J; bases unmatched to any gene: 4. The CDR3 loop reads CASSLVRGPGTDTQYF. CDR3 in DNA: TGTGCCAGCAGCTTGGTCAGGGGGCCGGGCACAGATACGCAGTATTTT.

This clonotype has ten or more counts. The CDR3 coding sequence is TGTGCCAGCAGCTTCGCACAGGGGGCTACCTACGAGCAGTACTTC. Translated, it gives CASSFAQGATYEQYF. This sequence joins TRBV7-9 and TRBJ2-7; 9 bases map to TRBD1. Germline CDR1 is SEHNR and CDR2 is FQNEAQ (reference sequence). The length of the CDR3 is 15 residues. V was clipped by 3 bases and J by 2 bases; unmatched bases: 5.

This clonotype was detected many times. The V and J genes are TRBV7-2 and TRBJ2-7; TRBD2 aligns across 8 bases. The CDR3 length is 15 residues. Trimming cost V 0 bases and J 1 base; bases outside gene matches: 2. Germline V gene data show CDR1 as SGHTA and CDR2 as FQGNSA. The CDR3 sequence is CASSLAAGGSYEQYF. The DNA for the CDR3 is TGTGCCAGCAGCTTAGCGGCGGGGGGTTCCTACGAGCAGTACTTC.

This clonotype was seen repeatedly, ten times or more. This chain links TRBV6-5 with TRBJ1-5; the match to TRBD1 covers 12 bases. The length of the CDR3 is 18 residues. CDR1 and CDR2 (germline): MNHEY, SVGAGI. V shed 6 bases, J shed 3 bases, and the junction held 12 bases outside the gene matches. The CDR3 DNA is TGTGCCAGCAGACCAGTAACCGGGACAGGGGGCTCCAATCAGCCCCAGCATTTT. This gives the protein CASRPVTGTGGSNQPQHF.

For the CDR3, the DNA is TGTGCCAGCGCCCGGGGTACCGAAGCTTTCTTT. This translates into CASARGTEAFF. The rearrangement links TRBV11-3 to TRBJ1-1; D ambiguous. The CDR3 has 11 residues. Germline-derived CDR1 and CDR2 are SGHNT and YENEEA. Deletions cut 8 bases from V and 8 bases from J, with 12 bases between.

This clonotype was seen repeatedly, ten times or more. In DNA, the CDR3 is TGTGCCAGCAGCAAGACAGGGGGCTCGGATTCACCCCTCCACTTT. Its protein product is CASSKTGGSDSPLHF. The V call is TRBV3-1, the J call TRBJ1-6; 10 nucleotides match TRBD1. CDR3 length equals 15 residues. Trimming took 5 bases from V and 8 from J; bases not matched to a gene: 6. CDR1 and CDR2 (germline): LGHDT, YNNKEL (reference sequence).

V usage is TRBV7-9 and J usage is TRBJ2-1, with D perhaps TRBD2 (5 bases). CDR3 length equals 16 residues. Trimming stripped 2 bases from V and 3 bases from J, with 14 bases between. The germline gives CDR1 SEHNR, CDR2 FQNEAQ (reference sequence). The CDR3 DNA reads as TGTGCCAGCAGCTTAAGGCGAGCGGAGATCTACAATGAGCAGTTCTTC. Amino acid sequence: CASSLRRAEIYNEQFF.

This clonotype came up many times. The chain couples TRBV14 to TRBJ2-3; 14 bases map to TRBD2. The CDR3 has 18 amino acids. Losses at the gene ends were 4 bases for V and 2 bases for J; bases not matched to a gene: 8. Germline-derived CDR1 and CDR2 are SGHDN and FVKESK. CDR3 coding DNA: TGTGCCAGCAGCCTCACCAGGGGACTAGCGGGGGACACAGATACGCAGTATTTT. It codes for CASSLTRGLAGDTDTQYF.